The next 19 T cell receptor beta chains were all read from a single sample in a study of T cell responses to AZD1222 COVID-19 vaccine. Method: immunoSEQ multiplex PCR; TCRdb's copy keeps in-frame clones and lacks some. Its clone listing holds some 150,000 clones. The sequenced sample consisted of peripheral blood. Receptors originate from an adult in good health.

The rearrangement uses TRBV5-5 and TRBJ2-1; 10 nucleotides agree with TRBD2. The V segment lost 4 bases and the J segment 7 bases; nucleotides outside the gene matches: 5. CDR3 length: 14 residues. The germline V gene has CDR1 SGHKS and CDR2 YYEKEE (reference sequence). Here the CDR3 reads CASSGSGGKNEQFF. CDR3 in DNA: TGTGCCAGCAGCGGTAGCGGGGGGAAGAATGAGCAGTTCTTC. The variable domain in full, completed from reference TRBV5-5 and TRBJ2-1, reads DAGVTQSPTHLIKTRGQQVTLRCSPISGHKSVSWYQQVLGQGPQFIFQYYEKEERGRGNFPDRFSARQFPNYSSELNVNALLLGDSALYLCASSGSGGKNEQFFGPGTRLTVL.

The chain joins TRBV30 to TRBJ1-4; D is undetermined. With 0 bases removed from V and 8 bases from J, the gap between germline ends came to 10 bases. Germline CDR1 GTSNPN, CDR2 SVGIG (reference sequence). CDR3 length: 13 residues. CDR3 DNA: TGTGCCTGGAGTGTAAGAGGGTTCGAAAAACTGTTTTTT. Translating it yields CAWSVRGFEKLFF.

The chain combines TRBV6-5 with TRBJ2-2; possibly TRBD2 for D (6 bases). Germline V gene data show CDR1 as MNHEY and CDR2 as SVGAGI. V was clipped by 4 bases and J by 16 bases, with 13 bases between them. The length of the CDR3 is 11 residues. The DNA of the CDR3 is TGTGCCAGCAGTTCATCACGCGGGGAGTTTTTT. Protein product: CASSSSRGEFF.

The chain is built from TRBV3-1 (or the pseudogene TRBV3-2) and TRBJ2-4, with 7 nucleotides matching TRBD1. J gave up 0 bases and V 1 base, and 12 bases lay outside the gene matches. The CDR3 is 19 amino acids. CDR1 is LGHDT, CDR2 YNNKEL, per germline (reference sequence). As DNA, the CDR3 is TGTGCCAGCAGCCAAGTATTCGGGGACAGTTTTCTAGCCAAAAACATTCAGTACTTC. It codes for CASSQVFGDSFLAKNIQYF.

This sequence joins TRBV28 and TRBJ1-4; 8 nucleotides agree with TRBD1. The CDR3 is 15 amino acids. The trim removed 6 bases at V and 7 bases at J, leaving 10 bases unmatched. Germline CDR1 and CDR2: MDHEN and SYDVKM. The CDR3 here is CASRNTGGGGEKLFF. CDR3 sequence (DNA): TGTGCCAGCAGGAACACAGGGGGTGGTGGTGAAAAACTGTTTTTT.

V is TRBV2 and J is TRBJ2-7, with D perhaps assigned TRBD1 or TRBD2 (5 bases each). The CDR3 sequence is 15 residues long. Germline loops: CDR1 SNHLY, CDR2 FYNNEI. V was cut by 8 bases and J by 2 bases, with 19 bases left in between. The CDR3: CASGHWNPGPYEQYF. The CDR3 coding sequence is TGTGCCAGCGGGCACTGGAACCCGGGACCCTACGAGCAGTACTTC.

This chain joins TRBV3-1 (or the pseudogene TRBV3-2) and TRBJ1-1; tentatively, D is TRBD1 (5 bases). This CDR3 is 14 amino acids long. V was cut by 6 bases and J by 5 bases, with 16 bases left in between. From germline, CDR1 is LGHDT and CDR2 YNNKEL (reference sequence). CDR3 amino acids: CASRPNLGGTEAFF. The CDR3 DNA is TGTGCCAGCAGACCGAATCTGGGGGGGACTGAAGCTTTCTTT.

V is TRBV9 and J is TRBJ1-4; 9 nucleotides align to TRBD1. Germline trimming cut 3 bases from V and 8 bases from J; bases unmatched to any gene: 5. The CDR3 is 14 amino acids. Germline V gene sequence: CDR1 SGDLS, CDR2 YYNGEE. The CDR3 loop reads CASSGGQGLEKLFF. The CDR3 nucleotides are TGTGCCAGCAGCGGTGGACAGGGGCTGGAAAAACTGTTTTTT.

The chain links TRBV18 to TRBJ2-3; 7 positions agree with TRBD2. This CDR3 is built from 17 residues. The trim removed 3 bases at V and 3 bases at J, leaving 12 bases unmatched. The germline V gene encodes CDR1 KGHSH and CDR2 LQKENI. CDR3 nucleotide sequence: TGTGCCAGCTCACCCACCCGTCATCAGGGAGGGACAGATACGCAGTATTTT. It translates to CASSPTRHQGGTDTQYF.

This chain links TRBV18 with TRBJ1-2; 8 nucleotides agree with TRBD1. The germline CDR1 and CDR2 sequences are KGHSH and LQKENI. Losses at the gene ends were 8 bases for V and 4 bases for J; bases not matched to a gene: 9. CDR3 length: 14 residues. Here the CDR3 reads CASRQGQAIYGYTF. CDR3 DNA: TGTGCCAGCCGGCAGGGACAGGCGATCTATGGCTACACCTTC.

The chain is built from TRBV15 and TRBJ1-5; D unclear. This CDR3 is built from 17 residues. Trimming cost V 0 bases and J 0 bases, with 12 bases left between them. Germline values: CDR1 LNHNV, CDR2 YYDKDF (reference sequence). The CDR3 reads CATSRDPTLYSNQPQHF. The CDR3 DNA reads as TGTGCCACCAGCAGAGATCCGACACTGTATAGCAATCAGCCCCAGCATTTT.

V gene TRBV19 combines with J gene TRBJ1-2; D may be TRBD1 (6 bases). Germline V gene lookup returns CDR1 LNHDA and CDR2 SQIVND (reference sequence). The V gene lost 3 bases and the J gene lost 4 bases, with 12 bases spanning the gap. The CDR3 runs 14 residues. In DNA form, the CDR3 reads TGTGCCAGTAGTATCCCGGGGGCTGGCTATGGCTACACCTTC. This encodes CASSIPGAGYGYTF.

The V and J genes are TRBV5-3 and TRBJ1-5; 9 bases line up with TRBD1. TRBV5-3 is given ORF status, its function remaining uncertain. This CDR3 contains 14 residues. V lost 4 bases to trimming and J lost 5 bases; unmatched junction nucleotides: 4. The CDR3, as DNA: TGTGCCAGAAGCAGGGACAGGGTGCATCAGCCCCAGCATTTT. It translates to CARSRDRVHQPQHF.

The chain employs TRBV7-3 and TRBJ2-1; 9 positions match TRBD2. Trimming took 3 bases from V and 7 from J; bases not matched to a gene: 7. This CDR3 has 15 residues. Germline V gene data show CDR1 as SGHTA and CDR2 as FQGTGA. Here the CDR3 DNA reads TGTGCCAGCAGCTTCAGGCCAGCGGGGGGAAATGAGCAGTTCTTC. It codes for CASSFRPAGGNEQFF.

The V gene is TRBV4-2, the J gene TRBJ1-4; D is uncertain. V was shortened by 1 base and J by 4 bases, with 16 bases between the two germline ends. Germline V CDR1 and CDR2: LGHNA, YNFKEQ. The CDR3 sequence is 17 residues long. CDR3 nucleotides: TGTGCCAGCAGCCAAGCAATTCCGTTAGCGGGTAATGAAAAACTGTTTTTT. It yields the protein CASSQAIPLAGNEKLFF.

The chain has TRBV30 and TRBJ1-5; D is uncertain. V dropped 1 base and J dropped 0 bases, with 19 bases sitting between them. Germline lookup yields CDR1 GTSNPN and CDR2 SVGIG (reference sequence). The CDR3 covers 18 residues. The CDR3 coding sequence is TGTGCCTGGAGTGGCGGGTTATTGGGGAGTAATAGCAATCAGCCCCAGCATTTT. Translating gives CAWSGGLLGSNSNQPQHF.

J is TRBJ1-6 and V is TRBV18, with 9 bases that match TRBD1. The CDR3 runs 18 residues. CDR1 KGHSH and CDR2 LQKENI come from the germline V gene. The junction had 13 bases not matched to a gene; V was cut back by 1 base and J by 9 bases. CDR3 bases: TGTGCCAGCTCACCACGTATTACGGGACAGGGTGATGTTTCACCCCTCCACTTT. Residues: CASSPRITGQGDVSPLHF.

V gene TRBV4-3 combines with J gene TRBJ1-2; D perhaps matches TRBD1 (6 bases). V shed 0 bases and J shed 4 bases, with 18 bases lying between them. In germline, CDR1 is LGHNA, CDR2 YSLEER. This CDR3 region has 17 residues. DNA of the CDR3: TGCGCCAGCAGCCAAGATAGGGGGGAACTTATTCCCTATGGCTACACCTTC. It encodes CASSQDRGELIPYGYTF.

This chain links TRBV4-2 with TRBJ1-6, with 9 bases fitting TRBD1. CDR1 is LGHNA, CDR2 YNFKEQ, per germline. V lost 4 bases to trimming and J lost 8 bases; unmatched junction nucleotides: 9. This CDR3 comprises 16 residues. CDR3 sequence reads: CASSRTRTGADSPLHF. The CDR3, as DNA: TGTGCCAGCAGCCGTACGAGGACAGGGGCAGATTCACCCCTCCACTTT.